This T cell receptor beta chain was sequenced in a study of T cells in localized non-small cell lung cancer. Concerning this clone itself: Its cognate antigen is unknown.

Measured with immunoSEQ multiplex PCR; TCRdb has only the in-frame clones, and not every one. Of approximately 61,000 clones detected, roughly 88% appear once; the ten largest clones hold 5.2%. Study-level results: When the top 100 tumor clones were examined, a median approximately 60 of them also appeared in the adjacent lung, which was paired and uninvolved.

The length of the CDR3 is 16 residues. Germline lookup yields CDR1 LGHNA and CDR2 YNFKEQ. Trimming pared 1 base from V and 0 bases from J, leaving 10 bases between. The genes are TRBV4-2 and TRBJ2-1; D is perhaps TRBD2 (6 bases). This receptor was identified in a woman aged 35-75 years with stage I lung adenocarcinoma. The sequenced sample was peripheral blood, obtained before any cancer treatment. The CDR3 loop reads CASSQGRDRSYNEQFF. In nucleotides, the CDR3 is TGTGCCAGCAGCCAAGGGAGGGACCGCTCCTACAATGAGCAGTTCTTC.